Listed below are T cell receptor beta chains from one sample, sequenced in a study of molecular identifiers for immune sequencing clone quantification. TCRdb recomputed calls from the PCR reads with MiXCR, one row per CDR3 protein. Of hundreds of thousands of distinct CDR3 sequences listed, roughly 23% are singletons. Sequencing used naive CD8+ T cells from blood, with Jurkat cell RNA spiked in. The source of these receptors is a human donor in good health. Some libraries in this study had Jurkat cell RNA spiked in. Each CDR3 is given with its conserved first and last residue. Fields, in order: D gene, J gene, clone size, V gene, CDR3 protein, CDR3 DNA. D genes are given only for firm matches. Size is stated for part of the rows, as once, few or many counts, or as a class when the clone is expanded.

D: NA; J: TRBJ1-4; size: NA; V: TRBV11-2; CDR3: CASSLWENSPLEKLFF; DNA: TGTGCCAGCAGCTTATGGGAGAATAGCCCTCTTGAAAAACTGTTTTTT
D: NA; J: TRBJ2-5; size: few; V: TRBV30; CDR3: CAWKEVYQETQYF; DNA: TGTGCCTGGAAAGAAGTGTACCAAGAGACCCAGTACTTC
D: NA; J: TRBJ2-7; size: many; V: TRBV27; CDR3: CASSIGRGYEQYF; DNA: TGTGCCAGCAGTATCGGACGGGGCTACGAGCAGTACTTC
D: NA; J: TRBJ2-3; size: many; V: TRBV4-3; CDR3: CASSQDERPTDTQYF; DNA: TGCGCCAGCAGCCAAGATGAAAGACCCACAGATACGCAGTATTTT
D: NA; J: TRBJ2-7; size: many; V: TRBV20-1; CDR3: CSATGDYEQYF; DNA: TGCAGTGCTACCGGGGATTACGAGCAGTACTTC
D: NA; J: TRBJ2-7; size: NA; V: TRBV13; CDR3: CACSTRQDNYEQYF; DNA: TGTGCCTGCAGCACCCGACAGGATAACTACGAGCAGTACTTC
D: NA; J: TRBJ1-5; size: many; V: TRBV27; CDR3: CASRSLLGWSNQPQHF; DNA: TGTGCCAGCAGATCCCTTCTAGGATGGAGCAATCAGCCCCAGCATTTT
D: TRBD2; J: TRBJ2-1; size: few; V: TRBV27; CDR3: CASRNLLAGPYNEQFF; DNA: TGTGCCAGCAGAAATCTACTAGCGGGTCCCTACAATGAGCAGTTCTTC
D: TRBD1; J: TRBJ1-2; size: many; V: TRBV12-3/TRBV12-4; CDR3: CASSLVGGQGHGYTF; DNA: TGTGCCAGCAGTTTGGTTGGGGGACAGGGCCATGGCTACACCTTC
D: TRBD2; J: TRBJ2-5; size: many; V: TRBV29-1; CDR3: CSAEGPRGAQYF; DNA: TGCAGCGCAGAGGGACCGCGGGGGGCCCAGTACTTC
D: NA; J: TRBJ1-3; size: NA; V: TRBV12-5; CDR3: CASGLPWGMGSTIYF; DNA: TGTGCTAGTGGTCTACCATGGGGGATGGGAAGCACCATATATTTT
D: TRBD2; J: TRBJ2-3; size: many; V: TRBV7-9; CDR3: CASSFLAGGTDTQYF; DNA: TGTGCCAGCAGCTTCCTAGCGGGAGGCACAGATACGCAGTATTTT
D: NA; J: TRBJ2-7; size: NA; V: TRBV30; CDR3: CAYDGCEQYF; DNA: TGTGCCTACGACGGCTGCGAGCAGTACTTC
D: NA; J: TRBJ2-7; size: many; V: TRBV28; CDR3: CASSFAENFYEQYF; DNA: TGTGCCAGCAGTTTTGCCGAGAACTTCTACGAGCAGTACTTC
D: TRBD2; J: TRBJ2-1; size: NA; V: TRBV13; CDR3: CASSSPPSSGASAGNKQFF; DNA: TGTGCCAGCAGCTCCCCCCCGAGTAGCGGGGCTTCCGCGGGGAATAAGCAGTTCTTC
D: NA; J: TRBJ1-1; size: many; V: TRBV5-1; CDR3: CASSLIPGPKTVEAFF; DNA: TGCGCCAGCAGCTTAATACCGGGACCAAAAACGGTTGAAGCTTTCTTT
D: NA; J: TRBJ1-5; size: many; V: TRBV19; CDR3: CASSWGGGQPQHF; DNA: TGTGCCAGTAGTTGGGGGGGCGGACAGCCCCAGCATTTT
D: TRBD2; J: TRBJ2-7; size: many; V: TRBV29-1; CDR3: CSVEVSGRASYEQYF; DNA: TGCAGCGTTGAGGTTAGCGGGAGGGCTTCCTACGAGCAGTACTTC
D: NA; J: TRBJ2-2; size: many; V: TRBV29-1; CDR3: CSVESLADGELFF; DNA: TGCAGCGTTGAGTCTTTGGCTGACGGGGAGCTGTTTTTT
D: NA; J: TRBJ2-7; size: NA; V: TRBV27; CDR3: CASGYPVFYEQYF; DNA: TGTGCCAGCGGATACCCTGTATTCTACGAGCAGTACTTC
D: NA; J: TRBJ2-6; size: NA; V: TRBV5-1; CDR3: CASRQDRALSGASVLTF; DNA: TGCGCCAGCCGACAGGACCGCGCTCTGAGTGGGGCCAGCGTCCTGACTTTC
D: TRBD1; J: TRBJ1-2; size: many; V: TRBV28; CDR3: CASSLEGQGEFYGYTF; DNA: TGTGCCAGCAGTTTAGAGGGACAGGGGGAGTTCTATGGCTACACCTTC
D: NA; J: TRBJ1-1; size: many; V: TRBV5-6; CDR3: CASSARRGEAFF; DNA: TGTGCCAGCAGCGCGCGAAGAGGAGAAGCTTTCTTT
D: NA; J: TRBJ2-7; size: many; V: TRBV27; CDR3: CASSPRSAVSYEQYF; DNA: TGTGCCAGCAGTCCCCGATCGGCCGTCTCCTACGAGCAGTACTTC
D: TRBD2; J: TRBJ2-1; size: NA; V: TRBV11-2; CDR3: CASSLAGGPSVSKFF; DNA: TGTGCCAGCAGCTTAGCGGGAGGGCCTAGTGTAAGTAAGTTCTTC
D: NA; J: TRBJ2-3; size: NA; V: TRBV20-1; CDR3: CSAFLAPDTQYF; DNA: TGCAGTGCTTTTTTAGCTCCCGATACGCAGTATTTT
D: NA; J: TRBJ2-1; size: many; V: TRBV4-1; CDR3: CASSQGALGDEQFF; DNA: TGCGCCAGCAGCCAAGGCGCTCTGGGGGATGAGCAGTTCTTC
D: NA; J: TRBJ2-1; size: many; V: TRBV7-2; CDR3: CASSSERQGTRGQFF; DNA: TGTGCCAGCAGCTCTGAGCGTCAGGGGACTCGGGGGCAGTTCTTC
D: NA; J: TRBJ2-7; size: many; V: TRBV28; CDR3: CASLPSQGPLEQYF; DNA: TGTGCCAGCCTCCCAAGTCAGGGGCCCCTCGAGCAGTACTTC
D: NA; J: TRBJ2-2; size: many; V: TRBV4-1; CDR3: CASSLKQGNTGELFF; DNA: TGCGCCAGCAGCCTAAAACAGGGGAACACCGGGGAGCTGTTTTTT
D: NA; J: TRBJ2-7; size: NA; V: TRBV7-9; CDR3: CASSLAQGRSYEQYF; DNA: TGTGCCAGCAGCTTAGCGCAGGGACGCTCCTACGAGCAGTACTTC
D: NA; J: TRBJ2-3; size: few; V: TRBV3-1; CDR3: CASSQGLPRGTDTQYF; DNA: TGTGCCAGCAGCCAAGGACTCCCCAGGGGCACAGATACGCAGTATTTT
D: NA; J: TRBJ2-7; size: few; V: TRBV4-3; CDR3: CASSQGDVSYEQYF; DNA: TGCGCCAGCAGCCAAGGGGACGTATCCTACGAGCAGTACTTC
D: NA; J: TRBJ2-1; size: many; V: TRBV19; CDR3: CASSIGSRGTGNEQFF; DNA: TGTGCCAGTAGTATAGGGTCCCGCGGGACGGGTAATGAGCAGTTCTTC
D: NA; J: TRBJ1-1; size: few; V: TRBV5-6; CDR3: CASSWSNTEAFF; DNA: TGTGCCAGCAGCTGGTCAAACACTGAAGCTTTCTTT
D: NA; J: TRBJ1-4; size: many; V: TRBV27; CDR3: CASSLSGAGEKLFF; DNA: TGTGCCAGCAGTTTGTCAGGGGCGGGGGAAAAACTGTTTTTT
D: NA; J: TRBJ2-3; size: many; V: TRBV21-1; CDR3: CASNLRRGQGSTDTQYF; DNA: TGTGCCAGCAACCTCCGCAGGGGACAGGGGAGCACAGATACGCAGTATTTT
D: NA; J: TRBJ1-1; size: many; V: TRBV7-9; CDR3: CASSFSPEAFF; DNA: TGTGCCAGCAGCTTTTCACCCGAGGCTTTCTTT
D: NA; J: TRBJ2-5; size: many; V: TRBV5-1; CDR3: CASSWGAGGGFRETQYF; DNA: TGCGCCAGCAGCTGGGGGGCCGGGGGCGGTTTTCGAGAGACCCAGTACTTC
D: TRBD1; J: TRBJ2-2; size: many; V: TRBV7-9; CDR3: CASSFSGQLSTGELFF; DNA: TGTGCCAGCAGCTTCTCGGGACAGCTATCCACCGGGGAGCTGTTTTTT
D: NA; J: TRBJ2-2; size: many; V: TRBV3-1; CDR3: CASSQDTTGELFF; DNA: TGTGCCAGCAGCCAAGATACGACCGGGGAGCTGTTTTTT
D: TRBD1; J: TRBJ2-1; size: few; V: TRBV18; CDR3: CASSPFRTGDNEQFF; DNA: TGTGCCAGCTCACCCTTTCGGACAGGTGACAATGAGCAGTTCTTC
D: NA; J: TRBJ2-5; size: many; V: TRBV7-9; CDR3: CASSSPTSAETQYF; DNA: TGTGCCAGCAGCTCACCAACTAGTGCAGAGACCCAGTACTTC
D: NA; J: TRBJ2-7; size: many; V: TRBV4-1; CDR3: CASSLRSANGYEQYF; DNA: TGCGCCAGCAGCCTGAGGTCCGCCAATGGCTACGAGCAGTACTTC
D: TRBD2; J: TRBJ2-5; size: many; V: TRBV6-2/TRBV6-3; CDR3: CASSYGRGGETQYF; DNA: TGTGCCAGCAGTTACGGACGGGGGGGAGAGACCCAGTACTTC
D: TRBD2; J: TRBJ2-7; size: many; V: TRBV27; CDR3: CASSRTSGHSYEQYF; DNA: TGTGCCAGCAGTAGGACTAGCGGGCACTCCTACGAGCAGTACTTC
D: NA; J: TRBJ1-1; size: many; V: TRBV14; CDR3: CASSRGPLNTEAFF; DNA: TGTGCCAGCAGCCGGGGACCTTTGAACACTGAAGCTTTCTTT
D: NA; J: TRBJ1-2; size: many; V: TRBV2; CDR3: CAGRDTNNYGYTF; DNA: TGTGCCGGCAGGGACACCAATAACTATGGCTACACCTTC
D: NA; J: TRBJ2-7; size: many; V: TRBV30; CDR3: CAWSVGRAYEQYF; DNA: TGTGCCTGGAGTGTCGGCAGGGCTTACGAGCAGTACTTC
D: TRBD1; J: TRBJ2-1; size: many; V: TRBV28; CDR3: CASSFPRGYEQFF; DNA: TGTGCCAGCAGTTTCCCCAGGGGGTATGAGCAGTTCTTC
D: TRBD1; J: TRBJ2-3; size: few; V: TRBV20-1; CDR3: CSAQNPGQVTLDTQYF; DNA: TGCAGTGCTCAGAACCCGGGACAGGTGACTTTGGATACGCAGTATTTT
D: TRBD2; J: TRBJ2-1; size: many; V: TRBV29-1; CDR3: CSAAHGTSGNEQFF; DNA: TGCAGCGCAGCGCACGGGACTAGCGGCAATGAGCAGTTCTTC
D: TRBD1; J: TRBJ2-7; size: few; V: TRBV11-3; CDR3: CASSLEGTEYEQYF; DNA: TGTGCCAGCAGCTTAGAAGGGACAGAGTACGAGCAGTACTTC